The rows below give T cell receptor beta chains drawn from one sample of a study of shared clonotypes between healthy human individuals. Using immunoSEQ multiplex PCR, the repertoire was profiled, and TCRdb retains in-frame clones only, with some absent. This sample yields 400,000 or so clones, of which around 96% are seen a single time; more than 0.3% belongs to the top ten. The sequencing sample was made of memory CD8+ T cells sorted from blood. Receptors were obtained from a man aged 25-45 years in good health. Both conserved end residues are part of each CDR3. D genes are given only for firm matches. The listing skips clone size in some rows; elsewhere it reads once, few, many or a size class.

J: TRBJ1-2
size: NA
length: 11
V: TRBV20-1
D: NA
CDR3: CSGGALGGYTF
DNA: TGCAGTGGTGGGGCCCTCGGAGGCTACACCTTC

J: TRBJ2-5
size: once
length: 14
V: TRBV25-1
D: NA
CDR3: CASSASLAKETQYF
DNA: TGTGCCAGCAGTGCGAGCCTAGCCAAAGAGACCCAGTACTTC

J: TRBJ2-3
size: NA
length: 14
V: TRBV7-9
D: NA
CDR3: CASNPLLESLTQYF
DNA: TGTGCCAGCAACCCCCTCCTGGAAAGCTTGACGCAGTATTTT

J: TRBJ2-3
size: NA
length: 15
V: TRBV2
D: TRBD2
CDR3: CASSKLAGGTDTQYF
DNA: TGTGCCAGCAGTAAACTAGCGGGGGGTACAGATACGCAGTATTTT

J: TRBJ2-3
size: NA
length: 15
V: TRBV2
D: TRBD1
CDR3: CASTGQGSSTDTQYF
DNA: TGTGCCAGCACCGGACAGGGCTCTAGCACAGATACGCAGTATTTT

J: TRBJ2-7
size: NA
length: 14
V: TRBV4-1
D: NA
CDR3: CASSQSGVSREQYF
DNA: TGCGCCAGCAGCCAATCGGGGGTCTCACGGGAGCAGTACTTC

J: TRBJ2-3
size: NA
length: 12
V: TRBV9
D: NA
CDR3: CASSFQGDTQYF
DNA: TGTGCCAGCAGCTTCCAGGGGGATACGCAGTATTTT

J: TRBJ1-4
size: once
length: 13
V: TRBV6-1
D: NA
CDR3: CASVNTKDEKLFF
DNA: TGTGCCAGCGTAAACACCAAGGATGAAAAACTGTTTTTT

J: TRBJ2-3
size: NA
length: 15
V: TRBV7-3
D: TRBD2
CDR3: CATHGRAGITDTQYF
DNA: TGTGCCACCCATGGGAGGGCGGGGATCACAGATACGCAGTATTTT

J: TRBJ1-2
size: NA
length: 15
V: TRBV27
D: NA
CDR3: CASSLRGSGIYGYTF
DNA: TGTGCCAGCAGTTTGAGGGGTTCGGGGATCTATGGCTACACCTTC

J: TRBJ2-2
size: NA
length: 14
V: TRBV2
D: NA
CDR3: CASVDASNTGELFF
DNA: TGTGCCAGCGTCGACGCCTCGAACACCGGGGAGCTGTTTTTT

J: TRBJ2-7
size: NA
length: 15
V: TRBV7-6
D: NA
CDR3: CASSLAAGSFYEQYF
DNA: TGTGCCAGCAGCTTAGCGGCAGGCAGCTTCTACGAGCAGTACTTC

J: TRBJ1-1
size: NA
length: 13
V: TRBV28
D: NA
CDR3: CASSLMGGHKAFF
DNA: TGTGCCAGCAGTTTAATGGGGGGACATAAAGCTTTCTTT

J: TRBJ2-3
size: NA
length: 15
V: TRBV2
D: NA
CDR3: CASSVDGAGTDTQYF
DNA: TGTGCCAGCAGTGTGGACGGAGCTGGCACAGATACGCAGTATTTT

J: TRBJ1-1
size: once
length: 16
V: TRBV5-4
D: NA
CDR3: CASSLGQGDEYTEAFF
DNA: TGTGCCAGCAGCTTGGGACAAGGAGATGAGTACACTGAAGCTTTCTTT